The 8 T cell receptor beta chains below were found in one sample sequenced in a study of cytomegalovirus exposure and HLA in healthy donors. Both 60 Vbeta primers and 13 Jbeta primers went into the PCR. TCRdb's copy holds only in-frame clones and misses some; the assay was immunoSEQ multiplex PCR. Its table lists some 120,000 clones. Sequencing was carried out using PBMCs. Receptors originate from a man aged 35 to 55 in good health and CMV-seronegative.

This chain joins TRBV5-6 and TRBJ2-3; 8 nucleotides align to TRBD1. Germline-derived CDR1 and CDR2 are SGHDT and YYEEEE. Unmatched junction bases numbered 3, after V lost 0 bases and J lost 0 bases. The CDR3 totals 16 residues. This CDR3 is CASSLVDRVSTDTQYF. In DNA, the CDR3 is TGTGCCAGCAGCTTGGTGGACAGGGTCAGCACAGATACGCAGTATTTT.

J is TRBJ2-3 and V is TRBV9; a weak D match, TRBD2 (6 bases). V was shortened by 2 bases and J by 4 bases, with 11 bases between the two germline ends. Germline CDR1 reads SGDLS; CDR2 reads YYNGEE. This CDR3 is 14 amino acids long. CDR3 region: CASSVREWADTQYF. For the CDR3, the DNA is TGTGCCAGCAGCGTTCGGGAGTGGGCAGATACGCAGTATTTT.

This sequence joins TRBV18 and TRBJ1-3; tentative D call: TRBD1 (6 bases). Germline values: CDR1 KGHSH, CDR2 LQKENI. The CDR3 length is 14 residues. Trimming pared 0 bases from V and 7 bases from J, leaving 10 bases between. This chain's CDR3 is CASSPPAQGNTIYF. The CDR3 coding sequence is TGTGCCAGCTCACCACCGGCGCAGGGGAACACCATATATTTT.

The V and J genes are TRBV11-3 and TRBJ2-1; 9 positions match TRBD1. Germline V lookup: CDR1 SGHNT, CDR2 YENEEA. V lost 8 bases and J lost 6; bases outside the gene matches: 5. This CDR3 spans 13 amino acids. The CDR3 sequence: CASWGQGPNEQFF. The CDR3 DNA follows: TGTGCCAGCTGGGGACAGGGTCCCAATGAGCAGTTCTTC.

The rearrangement links TRBV5-4 to TRBJ1-2, with a weak D call TRBD1 (6 bases). The V gene's germline CDR1 is SGHNT and CDR2 YYREEE (reference sequence). Trimming shortened V by 0 bases and J by 4 bases, and 7 bases separated the two germline ends. This CDR3 has 13 amino acids. CDR3 loop: CASSLDRVYGYTF. The DNA for the CDR3 is TGTGCCAGCAGCTTGGACAGGGTCTATGGCTACACCTTC.

V usage is TRBV5-4 and J usage is TRBJ2-7, with 10 bases aligning to TRBD1. V lost 9 bases and J lost 1; bases outside the gene matches: 4. The germline V gene encodes CDR1 SGHNT and CDR2 YYREEE (reference sequence). The CDR3 totals 13 residues. The DNA of the CDR3 is TGTGCCACGCGACAGGGGGCTTCCTACGAGCAGTACTTC. Protein: CATRQGASYEQYF.

The V gene is TRBV11-3, the J gene TRBJ2-3, with a possible D match to TRBD2 (6 bases). The germline V gene has CDR1 SGHNT and CDR2 YENEEA. The V end lost 5 bases, the J end lost 0 bases, and 12 bases lay between the germline ends. The CDR3 totals 15 residues. The CDR3 DNA reads as TGTGCCAGCAGCGGGAGGACTGCTAGCACAGATACGCAGTATTTT. Translated: CASSGRTASTDTQYF. The full variable domain, in which reference TRBV11-3 and TRBJ2-3 provide the parts outside the CDR3, is EAGVVQSPRYKIIEKKQPVAFWCNPISGHNTLYWYLQNLGQGPELLIRYENEEAVDDSQLPKDRFSAERLKGVDSTLKIQPAELGDSAVYLCASSGRTASTDTQYFGPGTRLTVL.

The rearrangement joins TRBV19 to TRBJ1-4, with 7 bases matching TRBD1. The germline V gene has CDR1 LNHDA and CDR2 SQIVND (reference sequence). This CDR3 spans 16 amino acids. With 5 bases clipped from V and 0 bases from J, the junction kept 6 bases outside the gene matches. As DNA, the CDR3 is TGTGCCAGTAGTGGGCGGACAGGAGCAACTAATGAAAAACTGTTTTTT. Protein product: CASSGRTGATNEKLFF.